Shown below are 3 T cell receptor beta chains from a single sample sequenced in a study of cytomegalovirus exposure and HLA in healthy donors. A multiplex PCR was run with 60 Vbeta primers and 13 Jbeta primers. Here immunoSEQ multiplex PCR was the method, and the copy in TCRdb shows in-frame clones only, minus some. The data contain 75,000 to 100,000 clones, 73% of them singletons. The material sequenced was PBMCs. The receptors were sampled from a middle-aged man in good health and CMV-seronegative.

This clone showed up just a few times. The chain couples TRBV7-2 to TRBJ2-5; D possibly corresponds to TRBD1 (5 bases). V was shortened by 6 bases and J by 3 bases, with 17 bases between the two germline ends. CDR3 size: 15 residues. Germline values: CDR1 SGHTA, CDR2 FQGNSA. The CDR3 loop is CASSSLGALEETQYF. CDR3 nucleotide sequence: TGTGCCAGCAGTAGTCTAGGGGCTCTAGAAGAGACCCAGTACTTC.

The chain links TRBV2 to TRBJ2-3, with 11 bases that match TRBD2. The CDR3 consists of 16 residues. Germline V CDR1 and CDR2: SNHLY, FYNNEI. V lost 5 bases, J lost 1 base, and 5 bases stayed unmatched. The CDR3 sequence is CASSRTSGWGTDTQYF. DNA of the CDR3: TGTGCCAGCAGTCGGACTAGCGGGTGGGGCACAGATACGCAGTATTTT.

In this sample, this clone turned up once. The V call is TRBV27, the J call TRBJ2-6, with 7 bases lining up with TRBD1. Losses at the gene ends were 6 bases for V and 2 bases for J; bases not matched to a gene: 16. Germline V gives CDR1 MNHEY, CDR2 SMNVEV (reference sequence). This CDR3 spans 19 amino acids. The CDR3 region is CASSPTVGVRGPGANVLTF. CDR3 sequence (DNA): TGTGCCAGCAGCCCAACCGTAGGGGTGAGGGGGCCTGGGGCCAACGTCCTGACTTTC.